This TCR beta chain appears in the sequencing data of a study of blood T cell repertoires in COVID-19. Study background: Collection of acute and convalescent COVID-19 samples took place in the United States, Italy and Spain.

Profiled with immunoSEQ multiplex PCR; TCRdb holds only in-frame clones, not every one. This table has roughly 220,000 clones, approximately 84% appearing once. Everyone who took part was 18 to 89 years old, and they came from 24 US areas. Cohort assignment relied on participant-reported clinical history. All recovered Cohort 3 donors got two negative PCRs, got clearance, or saw symptom resolution. CDR3 length: 13 amino acids. The V and J ends lost 5 bases and 11 bases respectively, with 18 bases between them. CDR1 SGHNT and CDR2 YENEEA come from the germline V gene. The clonotype originates from a man between 40 and 49 years old who had recovered from COVID-19. Sequencing used PBMCs or T cells enriched from blood (not recorded which). The gene calls are TRBV11-3 and TRBJ1-1, with D perhaps matching TRBD1 (5 bases). The CDR3 DNA is TGTGCCAGCAGCCTAACGGGGGGATGGTATGCTTTCTTT. It is translated as CASSLTGGWYAFF.